The 28 T cell receptor beta chains below come from one sample, sequenced in a study of prognosis after radiotherapy for stage I lung cancer. With two-round multiplex PCR, TCR beta CDR3 sequences were amplified from genomic DNA. Gene-specific TRBV and TRBJ primers were used in PCR round one. TCRdb re-called the multiplex PCR reads through MiXCR, storing one row per CDR3 protein. Of 15,000 to 20,000 distinct CDR3 sequences listed, around half are singletons. The sequences come from PBMCs, collected before or after stereotactic body radiation therapy (not recorded which). Every receptor here comes from a donor aged 50 or older with non-small cell lung cancer.

Ten or more counts support this clonotype. This chain connects TRBV7-2 to TRBJ2-1; weak D call: TRBD2 (5 bases). Germline loops: CDR1 SGHTA, CDR2 FQGNSA. The CDR3 length is 14 residues. V was cut by 5 bases and J by 10 bases, with 18 bases left in between. DNA of the CDR3: TGTGCCAGCAGCCAACTAGTAGGCCCCGGGGAGCAGTTCTTC. It specifies CASSQLVGPGEQFF.

The chain joins TRBV4-2 to TRBJ1-6, with a weak D call TRBD1 (5 bases). This CDR3 is built from 17 residues. Germline CDR1 LGHNA, CDR2 YNFKEQ. V gave up 0 bases and J gave up 3 bases, with 12 bases separating them. The CDR3 sequence: CASSQERGTGYNSPLHF. The CDR3 DNA sequence: TGTGCCAGCAGCCAAGAAAGAGGGACGGGCTATAATTCACCCCTCCACTTT.

This clonotype was counted between two and nine times. Sequence at one end of the junction differs from germline and may be a read error. V and J are TRBV7-6 and TRBJ2-1; 8 nucleotides line up with TRBD2. The CDR3 extends over 15 amino acids. Looked up from germline, CDR1 is SGHVS and CDR2 is FNYEAQ. The CDR3 nucleotides are TGTGTCAGCAGCTTTTCGGGAGGGCCGATGGTTGAGCAGTTCTTC. This encodes CVSSFSGGPMVEQFF.

Sample share makes this clonotype medium-sized. This chain uses TRBV2 with TRBJ1-6; D unclear. Between the trimmed V and J ends, which lost 1 base and 10 bases, there was a span of 14 bases. The germline V gene encodes CDR1 SNHLY and CDR2 FYNNEI. This CDR3 has 15 residues. The CDR3 bases are TGTGCCAGCAGTGAAGTGATAGGGAGTTTGTCACCCCTCCACTTT. It encodes CASSEVIGSLSPLHF.

The J gene is TRBJ2-5, the V gene TRBV28, with TRBD2 matching 8 bases. The V gene end was trimmed by 4 bases and the J gene end by 5 bases; junction bases not matched to a gene: 3. The CDR3 is 13 amino acids. Germline loops: CDR1 MDHEN, CDR2 SYDVKM. The CDR3 nucleotides read TGTGCCAGCAGTTCGTCGGGAGGGGAGACCCAGTACTTC. This sequence encodes CASSSSGGETQYF.

This chain connects TRBV19 to TRBJ2-4, with TRBD2 as a possible D gene (6 bases). V was pared by 5 bases and J by 8 bases, with 13 bases between. The CDR3 has 13 amino acids. Germline loops: CDR1 LNHDA, CDR2 SQIVND (reference sequence). CDR3 region: CASSFRPGDIQYF. In DNA, the CDR3 is TGTGCCAGTAGTTTCCGGCCGGGGGACATTCAGTACTTC.

This clonotype was counted at least ten times. The chain has TRBV19 and TRBJ1-1; perhaps TRBD1 as D (5 bases). The CDR3 is 14 amino acids. Germline CDR1 is LNHDA and CDR2 is SQIVND (reference sequence). V lost 7 bases and J 9 bases, leaving 21 bases between the germline ends. CDR3 loop: CASIMASGGGKAFF. The CDR3 DNA sequence: TGTGCCAGTATCATGGCGTCCGGGGGTGGAAAAGCTTTCTTT.

This clonotype was recorded many times. The chain's CDR3 is CSASQPGIPYEQYF. Here the CDR3 DNA reads TGCAGTGCTAGTCAACCGGGTATTCCCTACGAGCAGTACTTC. The rearrangement links TRBV20-1 to TRBJ2-7; D ambiguous. Deletions cut 3 bases from V and 2 bases from J, with 14 bases between. Germline lookup yields CDR1 DFQATT and CDR2 SNEGSKA (reference sequence). The CDR3 extends over 14 amino acids.

This clonotype occurred once. Just one base apart from a much larger clone, this may be a read error. This chain joins TRBV14 and TRBJ2-5; unclear D gene. CDR1 is SGHDN and CDR2 is FVKESK in the germline V gene. Trimming cost V 2 bases and J 4 bases, with 8 bases left between them. This CDR3 contains 13 residues. The CDR3 DNA reads TGTGCCAGCAGCCAATACCTGGTAGAGACCCAGTACTTC. It specifies CASSQYLVETQYF.

This clonotype is medium-sized within its sample. V and J are TRBV11-2 and TRBJ2-7, with 10 bases fitting TRBD2. Germline V gene sequence: CDR1 SGHAT, CDR2 FQNNGV. J lost 4 bases, V lost 0 bases, and 6 bases had no gene match. This CDR3 is built from 16 residues. This CDR3 reads CASSLEASGSFYEQYF. The CDR3 DNA reads TGTGCCAGCAGCTTAGAGGCTAGCGGGAGCTTTTACGAGCAGTACTTC.

This clonotype has at least ten counts. V gene TRBV19 combines with J gene TRBJ2-1, with D possibly matching TRBD1 (5 bases). V was trimmed by 5 bases and J by 2 bases, leaving 16 bases between them. CDR3 length: 16 amino acids. The germline gives CDR1 LNHDA, CDR2 SQIVND (reference sequence). The CDR3: CASSPMDTLTYNEQFF. The DNA of the CDR3 is TGTGCCAGTAGTCCGATGGACACCTTAACCTACAATGAGCAGTTCTTC. Full variable domain (missing parts from reference TRBV19 and TRBJ2-1): DGGITQSPKYLFRKEGQNVTLSCEQNLNHDAMYWYRQDPGQGLRLIYYSQIVNDFQKGDIAEGYSVSREKKESFPLTVTSAQKNPTAFYLCASSPMDTLTYNEQFFGPGTRLTVL.

With respect to this clonotype: At one end the junction does not follow the germline gene, possibly because of a read error. This chain links TRBV6-2 or TRBV6-3 with TRBJ2-1; D remains unclear. CDR3 length: 15 residues. The germline gives CDR1 MNHEY, CDR2 SVGEGT. CDR3 sequence (DNA): TGTGCCAGCAGTCACTCCCCGAGCTCCTACAATGAGCAGTTCTTC. Translating it yields CASSHSPSSYNEQFF.

Turning to this clonotype: A read error likely explains this, since a far larger clone differs by one base. J is TRBJ2-7 and V is TRBV5-6; D is ambiguous. The CDR3 length is 13 residues. CDR1 SGHDT and CDR2 YYEEEE come from the germline V gene. The CDR3 sequence: CASSLGGSTEHYF. CDR3 DNA sequence: TGTGCCAGCAGCTTGGGCGGCAGTACCGAGCATTACTTC. The full variable domain, its missing parts supplied by reference TRBV5-6 and TRBJ2-7, is DAGVTQSPTHLIKTRGQQVTLRCSPKSGHDTVSWYQQALGQGPQFIFQYYEEEERQRGNFPDRFSGHQFPNYSSELNVNALLLGDSALYLCASSLGGSTEHYFGPGTRLTVT.

Ten or more counts support this clonotype. The CDR3 DNA is TGCGCCAGCAGGACCGGGTCATGGTTAGCGGGAAGGACCTACGAGCAGTACTTC. Protein sequence: CASRTGSWLAGRTYEQYF. The gene calls are TRBV5-1 and TRBJ2-7; 8 bases map to TRBD2. Looked up from germline, CDR1 is SGHRS and CDR2 is YFSETQ. J gave up 2 bases and V 5 bases, and 18 bases lay outside the gene matches. CDR3 length: 18 residues.

The V call is TRBV11-3, the J call TRBJ1-2, with D maybe TRBD1 (6 bases). V was pared by 3 bases and J by 8 bases, with 13 bases between. This CDR3 is built from 13 residues. CDR1 SGHNT and CDR2 YENEEA come from the germline V gene. This chain's CDR3 is CASSFRGSGGYTF. In DNA, the CDR3 is TGTGCCAGCAGCTTCAGGGGCTCAGGCGGCTACACCTTC.

Ten or more counts support this clonotype. This sequence joins TRBV7-8 and TRBJ1-1; D uncertain. Germline V lookup: CDR1 SGHVS, CDR2 FQNEAQ. Trimming shortened V by 7 bases and J by 0 bases, and 3 bases separated the two germline ends. This CDR3 has 11 amino acids. The CDR3 loop is CASILNTEAFF. CDR3 DNA: TGTGCCAGCATTTTGAACACTGAAGCTTTCTTT.

The V call is TRBV28, the J call TRBJ1-2; 7 nucleotides agree with TRBD1. Germline assignment: CDR1 MDHEN and CDR2 SYDVKM. V trimming: 3 bases; J trimming: 5 bases; junction bases outside the gene matches: 3. CDR3 length: 13 amino acids. The CDR3 loop is CASSFAGGYGYTF. For the CDR3, the DNA is TGTGCCAGCAGTTTTGCAGGGGGATATGGCTACACCTTC.

By share, this clonotype counts as medium-sized (0.01 to 0.1%). This chain connects TRBV28 to TRBJ2-7, with no clear D. V was cut by 4 bases and J by 3 bases, with 7 bases left in between. From germline, CDR1 is MDHEN and CDR2 SYDVKM. The CDR3 contains 12 residues. The CDR3 sequence is CASSSTNYEQYF. The CDR3 DNA sequence: TGTGCCAGCAGTTCCACCAACTACGAGCAGTACTTC.

A remark on this clonotype: A far more abundant clone sits one base away, making this likely a read error. The chain carries TRBV11-3 and TRBJ1-2, with 7 bases aligning to TRBD1. The CDR3 runs to 16 residues. Germline CDR1 SGHNT, CDR2 YENEEA. V shed 1 base and J 6 bases; nucleotides not matched to a gene: 11. The CDR3 region is CASSLGERGRGDGYTF. The CDR3 coding sequence is TGTGCCAGCAGCTTAGGAGAAAGGGGGCGCGGGGATGGCTACACCTTC.

This clonotype was observed many times. The V and J genes are TRBV7-3 and TRBJ2-1, with TRBD2 matching over 11 bases. The CDR3 length is 19 residues. Per germline, CDR1 SGHTA and CDR2 FQGTGA. With 0 bases clipped from V and 1 base from J, the junction kept 8 bases outside the gene matches. The CDR3 region is CASSLTISIAGGSYNEQFF. The CDR3 DNA reads as TGTGCCAGCAGCTTAACCATCTCAATAGCGGGAGGGTCCTACAATGAGCAGTTCTTC. Complete variable domain (other parts from reference TRBV7-3 and TRBJ2-1): GAGVSQTPSNKVTEKGKYVELRCDPISGHTALYWYRQSLGQGPEFLIYFQGTGAADDSGLPNDRFFAVRPEGSVSTLKIQRTERGDSAVYLCASSLTISIAGGSYNEQFFGPGTRLTVL.

This chain joins TRBV6-1 and TRBJ1-1; D is uncertain. The V end lost 6 bases, the J end lost 2 bases, and 10 bases lay between the germline ends. Germline CDR1 reads MNHNS; CDR2 reads SASEGT. CDR3 length equals 13 residues. CDR3 nucleotides: TGTGCCAGCAGAGTCACTTTAAACACTGAAGCTTTCTTT. Amino acids: CASRVTLNTEAFF.

This clonotype was seen many times. The rearrangement links TRBV6-1 to TRBJ1-5, with D possibly matching TRBD1 (5 bases). Trimming cost V 10 bases and J 9 bases, with 25 bases left between them. Looked up from germline, CDR1 is MNHNS and CDR2 is SASEGT. CDR3 length: 15 residues. This chain's CDR3 is CATREVAGDSRPQHF. The CDR3 DNA sequence: TGTGCCACCCGCGAAGTCGCGGGGGATTCACGGCCCCAGCATTTT.

CDR3 coding DNA: TGTGCCAGCAGTACCCCTAAGGGACTAGCGGGAGTATTAGATACGCAGTATTTT. Its protein is CASSTPKGLAGVLDTQYF. This chain links TRBV27 with TRBJ2-3, with TRBD2 matching over 14 bases. This CDR3 comprises 18 residues. V shed 5 bases, J shed 5 bases, and the junction held 12 bases outside the gene matches. Germline V CDR1 and CDR2: MNHEY, SMNVEV (reference sequence).

The V call is TRBV7-2, the J call TRBJ2-1, with TRBD2 matching over 15 bases. Germline assignment: CDR1 SGHTA and CDR2 FQGNSA. This CDR3 has 15 residues. Trimming removed 4 bases from V and 13 bases from J; junction bases left unmatched: 8. CDR3 coding DNA: TGTGCCAGCAGCTCCGGACTAGCGGGAGGGCCTTACCAGTTCTTC. It is translated as CASSSGLAGGPYQFF.

In this sample, this clonotype turned up many times. The V call is TRBV4-1, the J call TRBJ2-3; 9 bases align to TRBD1. The CDR3 totals 16 residues. The V segment lost 1 base and the J segment 4 bases; nucleotides outside the gene matches: 6. Germline values: CDR1 MGHRA, CDR2 YSYEKL. As DNA, the CDR3 is TGCGCCAGCAGCCAAGTAAGGGGACAGGGATCAGATACGCAGTATTTT. This encodes CASSQVRGQGSDTQYF.

Judged by abundance, this clonotype is medium-sized. This sequence joins TRBV6-1 and TRBJ1-2; 10 nucleotides match TRBD1. CDR3 size: 15 residues. Trimming at V came to 5 bases and at J to 8 bases, leaving 11 bases not matched to a gene. Looked up from germline, CDR1 is MNHNS and CDR2 is SASEGT. The CDR3 region is CASSTRDRGLGGYTF. The CDR3 bases are TGTGCCAGCAGTACCCGGGACAGGGGATTAGGCGGCTACACCTTC.

Remarks on this clonotype: A far larger clone is one nucleotide away, so this likely arose from a read error. The V gene is TRBV6-2 or TRBV6-3, the J gene TRBJ2-7, with a tentative D call TRBD1 (5 bases). The length of the CDR3 is 12 residues. Germline-derived CDR1 and CDR2 are MNHEY and SVGEGT. CDR3 region: CASSLGVYEHYF. CDR3 nucleotides: TGTGCCAGCAGTTTAGGGGTCTACGAGCATTACTTC.

In this sample, this clonotype turned up many times. This chain connects TRBV9 to TRBJ2-2; D may be TRBD2 (6 bases). V was trimmed by 4 bases and J by 6 bases, leaving 13 bases between them. The V gene's germline CDR1 is SGDLS and CDR2 YYNGEE. The CDR3 has 14 amino acids. Here the CDR3 DNA reads TGTGCCAGCAGCAAAGGAGGGGAGCCCGGGGAGCTGTTTTTT. Residues: CASSKGGEPGELFF.